Listed below are T cell receptor beta chains from one sample, sequenced in a study of shared clonotypes between healthy human individuals. The assay was immunoSEQ multiplex PCR, and TCRdb's table has in-frame clones only and misses some. The sample lists around 600,000 clones, more than 95% occurring once. What was sequenced was naive CD4+ T cells sorted from blood. The receptors come from a young woman in good health. Both conserved end residues are part of each CDR3. Fields, in order: clone size, V gene, J gene, D gene, CDR3 protein, CDR3 DNA. A D gene is named only where the DNA matches it firmly. Clone size is not always given. Where it is, it says once, few, many or a class for expanded clones.

clone_size: .; v_call: TRBV10-2; j_call: TRBJ2-6; d_call: TRBD1; cdr3_aa: CASSEYQGALPGANVLTF; cdr3_nt: TGCGCCAGCAGTGAGTACCAGGGGGCGCTTCCGGGGGCCAACGTCCTGACTTTC
clone_size: .; v_call: TRBV6-6; j_call: TRBJ1-2; d_call: TRBD1; cdr3_aa: CASSYGTGGYGYTF; cdr3_nt: TGTGCCAGCAGTTACGGGACAGGGGGCTATGGCTACACCTTC
clone_size: .; v_call: TRBV10-1; j_call: TRBJ2-7; d_call: .; cdr3_aa: CASRRGQGDEQYF; cdr3_nt: TGCGCCAGTCGGAGGGGCCAGGGCGACGAGCAGTACTTC
clone_size: few; v_call: TRBV7-2; j_call: TRBJ1-1; d_call: .; cdr3_aa: CASSPRDFRGNTEAFF; cdr3_nt: TGTGCCAGCAGCCCGAGGGACTTTCGGGGGAACACTGAAGCTTTCTTT
clone_size: .; v_call: TRBV11-2; j_call: TRBJ2-5; d_call: TRBD1; cdr3_aa: CASSLSRDREGLGETQYF; cdr3_nt: TGTGCCAGCAGCTTATCCCGGGACAGGGAGGGGTTGGGAGAGACCCAGTACTTC
clone_size: .; v_call: TRBV5-4; j_call: TRBJ1-1; d_call: .; cdr3_aa: CAARGAEFEAFF; cdr3_nt: TGTGCCGCACGGGGGGCCGAGTTTGAAGCTTTCTTT
clone_size: .; v_call: TRBV9; j_call: TRBJ2-5; d_call: TRBD2; cdr3_aa: CASSGSGSWETQYF; cdr3_nt: TGTGCCAGCAGCGGTAGCGGGAGTTGGGAGACCCAGTACTTC
clone_size: .; v_call: TRBV5-4; j_call: TRBJ2-3; d_call: .; cdr3_aa: CASSLERTKLPDTQYF; cdr3_nt: TGTGCCAGCAGCTTGGAAAGGACCAAACTCCCAGATACGCAGTATTTT
clone_size: .; v_call: TRBV27; j_call: TRBJ1-2; d_call: .; cdr3_aa: CASKPGTTYGYTF; cdr3_nt: TGTGCCAGCAAACCCGGGACCACCTATGGCTACACCTTC
clone_size: .; v_call: TRBV7-2; j_call: TRBJ2-1; d_call: TRBD2; cdr3_aa: CASSLSREGRPFSYNEQFF; cdr3_nt: TGTGCCAGCAGCTTATCGCGGGAGGGCCGTCCCTTCTCCTACAATGAGCAGTTCTTC
clone_size: .; v_call: TRBV7-3; j_call: TRBJ2-5; d_call: .; cdr3_aa: CASSPTSQETQYF; cdr3_nt: TGTGCCAGCAGCCCTACATCCCAAGAGACCCAGTACTTC
clone_size: once; v_call: TRBV11-2; j_call: TRBJ1-2; d_call: TRBD1; cdr3_aa: CASSLEGTGAHYGYTF; cdr3_nt: TGTGCCAGCAGCTTAGAGGGGACAGGGGCCCACTATGGCTACACCTTC
clone_size: .; v_call: TRBV5-1; j_call: TRBJ1-1; d_call: .; cdr3_aa: CASSYTGGSNTEAFF; cdr3_nt: TGCGCCAGCAGCTACACCGGGGGTTCGAACACTGAAGCTTTCTTT
clone_size: .; v_call: TRBV18; j_call: TRBJ2-7; d_call: TRBD2; cdr3_aa: CASSPGLAGESYEQYF; cdr3_nt: TGTGCCAGCTCACCGGGTCTAGCGGGAGAGTCCTACGAGCAGTACTTC
clone_size: .; v_call: TRBV5-1; j_call: TRBJ1-4; d_call: .; cdr3_aa: CASSLGQDDYEKLFF; cdr3_nt: TGCGCCAGCAGCTTGGGGCAGGACGATTACGAAAAACTGTTTTTT
clone_size: .; v_call: TRBV4-2; j_call: TRBJ1-2; d_call: .; cdr3_aa: CASSQDSRNYGYTF; cdr3_nt: TGTGCCAGCAGCCAAGATTCCAGGAACTATGGCTACACCTTC
clone_size: .; v_call: TRBV9; j_call: TRBJ2-1; d_call: .; cdr3_aa: CASSVFERYTNEQFF; cdr3_nt: TGTGCCAGCAGCGTCTTCGAGCGCTACACCAATGAGCAGTTCTTC
clone_size: .; v_call: TRBV10-3; j_call: TRBJ1-2; d_call: TRBD1; cdr3_aa: CAISGSGGGYTF; cdr3_nt: TGTGCCATCAGTGGATCAGGGGGAGGCTACACCTTC
clone_size: .; v_call: TRBV10-3; j_call: TRBJ1-1; d_call: .; cdr3_aa: CAISSFGRTEAFF; cdr3_nt: TGTGCCATCAGTTCTTTCGGGAGGACTGAAGCTTTCTTT
clone_size: .; v_call: TRBV9; j_call: TRBJ2-1; d_call: .; cdr3_aa: CASSVGGGTEDNEQFF; cdr3_nt: TGTGCCAGCAGCGTAGGCGGAGGGACAGAGGACAATGAGCAGTTCTTC
clone_size: once; v_call: TRBV28; j_call: TRBJ1-1; d_call: TRBD1; cdr3_aa: CASRWDRGRTEAFF; cdr3_nt: TGTGCCAGCAGATGGGACAGGGGGAGAACTGAAGCTTTCTTT
clone_size: .; v_call: TRBV7-9; j_call: TRBJ2-1; d_call: .; cdr3_aa: CASSPYRDSYNEQFF; cdr3_nt: TGTGCCAGCAGCCCCTATCGAGACTCCTACAATGAGCAGTTCTTC
clone_size: once; v_call: TRBV5-6; j_call: TRBJ1-4; d_call: TRBD1; cdr3_aa: CASSYAGGSLFEKLFF; cdr3_nt: TGTGCCAGCAGCTACGCAGGGGGGTCGCTCTTTGAAAAACTGTTTTTT
clone_size: .; v_call: TRBV6-1; j_call: TRBJ1-2; d_call: .; cdr3_aa: CASSENPGTYGYTF; cdr3_nt: TGTGCCAGCAGTGAAAATCCTGGGACCTATGGCTACACCTTC
clone_size: .; v_call: TRBV6-6; j_call: TRBJ1-3; d_call: .; cdr3_aa: CASSSYSGNTIYF; cdr3_nt: TGTGCCAGCAGTTCCTACTCTGGAAACACCATATATTTT
clone_size: .; v_call: TRBV28; j_call: TRBJ1-5; d_call: .; cdr3_aa: CASSSPQVGNQPQHF; cdr3_nt: TGTGCCAGCAGTTCCCCCCAAGTGGGCAATCAGCCCCAGCATTTT
clone_size: .; v_call: TRBV4-1; j_call: TRBJ2-5; d_call: TRBD2; cdr3_aa: CASSQDALAGRETQYF; cdr3_nt: TGCGCCAGCAGCCAAGATGCACTAGCGGGAAGAGAGACCCAGTACTTC
clone_size: .; v_call: TRBV27; j_call: TRBJ1-1; d_call: .; cdr3_aa: CASSSSSDTEAFF; cdr3_nt: TGTGCCAGCAGTTCCTCGTCGGACACTGAAGCTTTCTTT
clone_size: .; v_call: TRBV7-9; j_call: TRBJ2-5; d_call: .; cdr3_aa: CASSLPNSPPETQYF; cdr3_nt: TGTGCCAGCAGCTTACCCAATAGCCCACCGGAGACCCAGTACTTC
clone_size: .; v_call: TRBV7-8; j_call: TRBJ2-2; d_call: .; cdr3_aa: CAGTFNTGELFF; cdr3_nt: TGTGCAGGGACCTTCAACACCGGGGAGCTGTTTTTT
clone_size: .; v_call: TRBV2; j_call: TRBJ1-5; d_call: TRBD1; cdr3_aa: CASREGASQPQHF; cdr3_nt: TGTGCCAGCAGGGAGGGGGCGAGTCAGCCCCAGCATTTT
clone_size: .; v_call: TRBV2; j_call: TRBJ1-5; d_call: .; cdr3_aa: CASSVGQPQHF; cdr3_nt: TGTGCCAGCAGTGTGGGGCAGCCCCAGCATTTT
clone_size: .; v_call: TRBV5-7; j_call: TRBJ1-5; d_call: .; cdr3_aa: CASSPRPQRTRNQPQHF; cdr3_nt: TGTGCCAGCAGCCCGAGGCCCCAGAGGACCCGCAATCAGCCCCAGCATTTT
clone_size: .; v_call: TRBV11-2; j_call: TRBJ2-6; d_call: .; cdr3_aa: CASSSHRGAGANVLTF; cdr3_nt: TGTGCCAGCAGCTCCCATAGGGGCGCTGGGGCCAACGTCCTGACTTTC
clone_size: .; v_call: TRBV11-3; j_call: TRBJ2-1; d_call: TRBD2; cdr3_aa: CASSLASGRAGEQFF; cdr3_nt: TGTGCCAGCAGCTTAGCTAGCGGGAGGGCTGGTGAGCAGTTCTTC
clone_size: .; v_call: TRBV4-1; j_call: TRBJ2-4; d_call: .; cdr3_aa: CASSPLDLAKNIQYF; cdr3_nt: TGCGCCAGCAGCCCGCTGGACCTAGCCAAAAACATTCAGTACTTC
clone_size: .; v_call: TRBV4-1; j_call: TRBJ1-5; d_call: .; cdr3_aa: CASSPSAQQGNNQPQHF; cdr3_nt: TGCGCCAGCAGCCCATCAGCCCAACAGGGAAACAATCAGCCCCAGCATTTT
clone_size: few; v_call: TRBV30; j_call: TRBJ1-3; d_call: .; cdr3_aa: CAWQRGNTIYF; cdr3_nt: TGTGCCTGGCAACGTGGAAACACCATATATTTT
clone_size: .; v_call: TRBV7-8; j_call: TRBJ1-1; d_call: TRBD1; cdr3_aa: CASSWGTARNTEAFF; cdr3_nt: TGTGCCAGCAGCTGGGGGACAGCTCGGAACACTGAAGCTTTCTTT
clone_size: .; v_call: TRBV28; j_call: TRBJ2-5; d_call: TRBD1; cdr3_aa: CASSPTGVSGTQYF; cdr3_nt: TGTGCCAGCAGCCCGACAGGGGTGTCGGGGACCCAGTACTTC
clone_size: .; v_call: TRBV2; j_call: TRBJ1-1; d_call: .; cdr3_aa: CASRDPGQVNTEAFF; cdr3_nt: TGTGCCAGCAGAGATCCTGGACAAGTGAACACTGAAGCTTTCTTT
clone_size: once; v_call: TRBV7-9; j_call: TRBJ2-3; d_call: .; cdr3_aa: CASSHRDNTQYF; cdr3_nt: TGTGCCAGCAGCCACCGGGATAATACGCAGTATTTT